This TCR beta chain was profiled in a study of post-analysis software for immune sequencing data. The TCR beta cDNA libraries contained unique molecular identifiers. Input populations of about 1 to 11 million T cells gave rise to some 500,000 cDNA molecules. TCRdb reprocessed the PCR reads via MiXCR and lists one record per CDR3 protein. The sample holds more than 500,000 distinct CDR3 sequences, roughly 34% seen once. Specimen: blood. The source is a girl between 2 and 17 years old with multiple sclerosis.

The CDR3 DNA is TGTGCCAGCAGTTCTCGAGAGGGTTCGCGAGAGACCCAGTACTTC. Protein product: CASSSREGSRETQYF. The genes are TRBV27 and TRBJ2-7, with D tentatively TRBD2 (5 bases). With the DNA end fitting TRBJ2-5 better, the J assignment may be wrong. There are 15 residues in the CDR3. The germline V gene encodes CDR1 MNHEY and CDR2 SMNVEV (reference sequence).